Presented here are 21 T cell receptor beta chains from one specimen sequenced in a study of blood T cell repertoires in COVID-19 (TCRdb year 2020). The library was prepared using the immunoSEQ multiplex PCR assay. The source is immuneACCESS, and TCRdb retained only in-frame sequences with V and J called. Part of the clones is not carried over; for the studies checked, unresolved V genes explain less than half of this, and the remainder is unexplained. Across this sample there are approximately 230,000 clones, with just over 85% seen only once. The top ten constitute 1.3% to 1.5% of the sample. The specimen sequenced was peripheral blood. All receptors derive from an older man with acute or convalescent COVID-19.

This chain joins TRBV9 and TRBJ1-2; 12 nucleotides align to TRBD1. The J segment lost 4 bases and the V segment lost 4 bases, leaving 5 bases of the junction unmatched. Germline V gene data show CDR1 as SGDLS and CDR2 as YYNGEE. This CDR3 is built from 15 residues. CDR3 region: CASSPGTGGRYGYTF. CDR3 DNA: TGTGCCAGCAGCCCGGGGACAGGGGGCCGCTATGGCTACACCTTC.

DNA of the CDR3: TGTGCCAGCAGCTTGACGGGACAGGGTGCCTATGGCTACACCTTC. This sequence encodes CASSLTGQGAYGYTF. The J gene is TRBJ1-2, the V gene TRBV5-6, with TRBD1 matching 9 bases. The CDR3 loop spans 15 amino acids. Trimming at V came to 1 base and at J to 4 bases, leaving 5 bases not matched to a gene. CDR1 is SGHDT and CDR2 is YYEEEE in the germline V gene.

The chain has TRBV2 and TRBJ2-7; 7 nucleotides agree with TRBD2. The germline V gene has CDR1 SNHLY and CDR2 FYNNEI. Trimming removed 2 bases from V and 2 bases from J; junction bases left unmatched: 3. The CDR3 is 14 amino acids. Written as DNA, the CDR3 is TGTGCCAGCAGTGAAAGCGGGGATCCCTACGAGCAGTACTTC. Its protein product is CASSESGDPYEQYF.

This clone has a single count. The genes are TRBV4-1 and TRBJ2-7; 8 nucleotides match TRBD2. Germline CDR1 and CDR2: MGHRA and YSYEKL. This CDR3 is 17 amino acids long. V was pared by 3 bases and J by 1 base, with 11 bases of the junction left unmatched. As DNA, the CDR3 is TGCGCCAGCAGCCATATATCAACTAGCGGCTTTTCCTACGAGCAGTACTTC. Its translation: CASSHISTSGFSYEQYF.

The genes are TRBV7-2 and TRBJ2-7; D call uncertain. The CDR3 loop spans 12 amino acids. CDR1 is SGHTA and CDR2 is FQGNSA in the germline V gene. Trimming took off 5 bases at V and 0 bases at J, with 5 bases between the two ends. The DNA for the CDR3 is TGTGCCAGCAGCGCGAGCTCCTACGAGCAGTACTTC. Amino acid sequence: CASSASSYEQYF.

The chain's CDR3 is CASSQGATNEKLFF. The CDR3, as DNA: TGTGCCAGTAGCCAAGGGGCAACTAATGAAAAACTGTTTTTT. The rearrangement joins TRBV19 to TRBJ1-4; D is perhaps TRBD1 (5 bases). The V end lost 6 bases, the J end lost 0 bases, and 8 bases lay between the germline ends. The V gene's germline CDR1 is LNHDA and CDR2 SQIVND (reference sequence). The CDR3 is made up of 14 amino acids. The full variable domain, in which reference TRBV19 and TRBJ1-4 provide the parts outside the CDR3, is DGGITQSPKYLFRKEGQNVTLSCEQNLNHDAMYWYRQDPGQGLRLIYYSQIVNDFQKGDIAEGYSVSREKKESFPLTVTSAQKNPTAFYLCASSQGATNEKLFFGSGTQLSVL.

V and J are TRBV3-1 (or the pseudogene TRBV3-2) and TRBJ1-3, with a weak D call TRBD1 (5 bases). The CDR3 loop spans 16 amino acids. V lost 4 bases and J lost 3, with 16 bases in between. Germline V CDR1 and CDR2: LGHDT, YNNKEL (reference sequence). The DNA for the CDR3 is TGTGCCAGCAGCCCCGTTTGGGGGGGTGGTGGAAACACCATATATTTT. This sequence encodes CASSPVWGGGGNTIYF.

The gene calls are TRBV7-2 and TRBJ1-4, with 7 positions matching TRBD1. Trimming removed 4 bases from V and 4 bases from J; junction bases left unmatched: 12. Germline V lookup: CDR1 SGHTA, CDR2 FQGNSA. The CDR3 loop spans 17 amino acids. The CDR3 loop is CASSSTGTARFNEKLFF. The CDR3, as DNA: TGTGCCAGCAGCTCTACCGGGACAGCTAGATTTAATGAAAAACTGTTTTTT.

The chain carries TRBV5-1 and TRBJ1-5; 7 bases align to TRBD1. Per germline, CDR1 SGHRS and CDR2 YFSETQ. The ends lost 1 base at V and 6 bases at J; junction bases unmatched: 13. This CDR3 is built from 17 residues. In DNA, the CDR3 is TGCGCCAGCAGCTTGAGGAGGGCCCGACAGGGTGGTCAGCCCCAGCATTTT. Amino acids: CASSLRRARQGGQPQHF.

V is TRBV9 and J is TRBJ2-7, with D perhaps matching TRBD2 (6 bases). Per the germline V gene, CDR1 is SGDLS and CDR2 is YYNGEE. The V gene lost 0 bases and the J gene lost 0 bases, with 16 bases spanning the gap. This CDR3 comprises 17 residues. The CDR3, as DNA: TGTGCCAGCAGCGTAGGAGGTAGCGGAGGGCCCTCCTACGAGCAGTACTTC. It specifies CASSVGGSGGPSYEQYF. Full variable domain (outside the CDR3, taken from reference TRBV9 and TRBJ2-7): DSGVTQTPKHLITATGQRVTLRCSPRSGDLSVYWYQQSLDQGLQFLIQYYNGEERAKGNILERFSAQQFPDLHSELNLSSLELGDSALYFCASSVGGSGGPSYEQYFGPGTRLTVT.

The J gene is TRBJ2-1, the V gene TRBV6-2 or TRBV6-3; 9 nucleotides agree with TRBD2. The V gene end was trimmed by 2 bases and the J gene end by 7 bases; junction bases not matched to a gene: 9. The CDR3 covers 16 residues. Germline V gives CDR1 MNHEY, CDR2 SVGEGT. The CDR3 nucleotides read TGTGCCAGCAGTTACCAACGCGGGGGGGCATGGAATGAGCAGTTCTTC. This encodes CASSYQRGGAWNEQFF.

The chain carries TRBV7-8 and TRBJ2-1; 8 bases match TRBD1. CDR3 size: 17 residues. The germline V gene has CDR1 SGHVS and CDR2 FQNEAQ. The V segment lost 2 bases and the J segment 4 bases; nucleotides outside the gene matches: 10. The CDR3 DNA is TGTGCCAGCAGCTTAAAGACAGGGGCCACAAGTTACAATGAGCAGTTCTTC. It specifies CASSLKTGATSYNEQFF.

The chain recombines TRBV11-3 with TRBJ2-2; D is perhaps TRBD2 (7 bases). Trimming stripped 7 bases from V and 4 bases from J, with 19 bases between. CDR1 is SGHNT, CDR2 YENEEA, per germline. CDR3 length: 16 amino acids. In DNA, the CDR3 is TGTGCCAGCATCTCTAATGGGGGGGCGGGCACCGGGGAGCTGTTTTTT. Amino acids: CASISNGGAGTGELFF. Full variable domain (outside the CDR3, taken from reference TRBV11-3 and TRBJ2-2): EAGVVQSPRYKIIEKKQPVAFWCNPISGHNTLYWYLQNLGQGPELLIRYENEEAVDDSQLPKDRFSAERLKGVDSTLKIQPAELGDSAVYLCASISNGGAGTGELFFGEGSRLTVL.

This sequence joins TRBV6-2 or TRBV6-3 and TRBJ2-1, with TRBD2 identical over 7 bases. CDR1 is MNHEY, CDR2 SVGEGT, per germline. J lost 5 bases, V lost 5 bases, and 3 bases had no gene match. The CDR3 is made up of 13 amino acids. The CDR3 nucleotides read TGTGCCAGCAGTACCACTAGCGACAATGAGCAGTTCTTC. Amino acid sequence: CASSTTSDNEQFF.

The CDR3 bases are TGTGCCATCAGTGAGTTGGCCCTCTCCTACGAGCAGTACTTC. Protein sequence: CAISELALSYEQYF. The chain combines TRBV10-3 with TRBJ2-7, with unresolved D. CDR1 and CDR2 (germline): ENHRY, SYGVKD. Trimming took 1 base from V and 0 from J, leaving 7 bases between them. The CDR3 loop spans 14 amino acids.

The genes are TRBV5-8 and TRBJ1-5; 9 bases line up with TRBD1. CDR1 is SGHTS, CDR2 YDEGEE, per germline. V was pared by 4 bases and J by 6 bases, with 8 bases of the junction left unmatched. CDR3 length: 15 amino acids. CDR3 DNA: TGTGCCAGCAGCGGGGCCACAGGGGGCGGTCAGCCCCAGCATTTT. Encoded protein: CASSGATGGGQPQHF.

DNA of the CDR3: TGTGCCAGTAGTGCCGGAGGACAGGGTTTGACAGATACGCAGTATTTT. Its protein product is CASSAGGQGLTDTQYF. The rearrangement joins TRBV19 to TRBJ2-3; TRBD1 agrees at 8 bases. The CDR3 covers 16 residues. V trimming: 5 bases; J trimming: 3 bases; junction bases outside the gene matches: 10. Germline-derived CDR1 and CDR2 are LNHDA and SQIVND (reference sequence).

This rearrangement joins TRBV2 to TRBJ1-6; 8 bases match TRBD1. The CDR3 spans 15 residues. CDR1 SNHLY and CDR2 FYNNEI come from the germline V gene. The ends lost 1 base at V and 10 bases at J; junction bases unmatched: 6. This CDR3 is CASSEERTGPSPLHF. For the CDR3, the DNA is TGTGCCAGCAGTGAAGAGCGGACAGGGCCATCACCCCTCCACTTT.

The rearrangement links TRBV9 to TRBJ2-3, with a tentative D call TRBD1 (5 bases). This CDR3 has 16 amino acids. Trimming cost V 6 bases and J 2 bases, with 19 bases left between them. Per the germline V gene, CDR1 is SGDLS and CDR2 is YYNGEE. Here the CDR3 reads CASTDVGALPTDTQYF. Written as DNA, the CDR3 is TGTGCCAGCACCGACGTAGGGGCCCTTCCCACAGATACGCAGTATTTT.

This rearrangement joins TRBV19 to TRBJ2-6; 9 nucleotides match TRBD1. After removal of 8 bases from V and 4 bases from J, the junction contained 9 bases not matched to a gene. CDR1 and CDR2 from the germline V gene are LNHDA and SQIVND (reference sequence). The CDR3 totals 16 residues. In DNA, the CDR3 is TGTGCCAGTTCACAGGGGGCGCATAGAGGGGCCAACGTCCTGACTTTC. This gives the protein CASSQGAHRGANVLTF.

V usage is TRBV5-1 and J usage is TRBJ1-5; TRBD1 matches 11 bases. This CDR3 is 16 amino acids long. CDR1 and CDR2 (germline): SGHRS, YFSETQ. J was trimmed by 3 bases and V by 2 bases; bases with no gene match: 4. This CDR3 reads CASSLGTGGVNQPQHF. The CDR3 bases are TGCGCCAGCAGCTTAGGGACAGGGGGGGTCAATCAGCCCCAGCATTTT.